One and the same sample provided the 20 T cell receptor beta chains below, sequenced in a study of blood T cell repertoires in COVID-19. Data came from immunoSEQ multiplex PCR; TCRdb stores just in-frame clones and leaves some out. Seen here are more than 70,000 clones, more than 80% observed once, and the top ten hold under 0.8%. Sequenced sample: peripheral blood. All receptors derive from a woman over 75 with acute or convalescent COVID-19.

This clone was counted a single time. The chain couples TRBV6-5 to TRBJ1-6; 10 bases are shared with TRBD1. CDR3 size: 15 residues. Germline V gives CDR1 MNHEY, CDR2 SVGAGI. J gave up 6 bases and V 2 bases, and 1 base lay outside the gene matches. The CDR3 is CASSYGQGVNSPLHF. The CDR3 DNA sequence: TGTGCCAGCAGTTACGGACAGGGGGTTAATTCACCCCTCCACTTT.

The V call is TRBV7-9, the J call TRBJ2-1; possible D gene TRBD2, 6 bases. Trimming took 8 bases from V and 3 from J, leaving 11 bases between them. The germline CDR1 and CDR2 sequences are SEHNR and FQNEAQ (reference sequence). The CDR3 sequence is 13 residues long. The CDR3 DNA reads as TGTGCCAGCGTAAGGGAGGTCTACAATGAGCAGTTCTTC. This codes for CASVREVYNEQFF.

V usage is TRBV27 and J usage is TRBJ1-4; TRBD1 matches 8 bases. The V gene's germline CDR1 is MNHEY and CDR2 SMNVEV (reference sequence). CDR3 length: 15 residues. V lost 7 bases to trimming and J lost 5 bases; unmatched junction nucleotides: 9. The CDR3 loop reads CASTKIRDRNEKLFF. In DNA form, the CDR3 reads TGTGCCAGCACCAAAATCCGGGACAGGAATGAAAAACTGTTTTTT.

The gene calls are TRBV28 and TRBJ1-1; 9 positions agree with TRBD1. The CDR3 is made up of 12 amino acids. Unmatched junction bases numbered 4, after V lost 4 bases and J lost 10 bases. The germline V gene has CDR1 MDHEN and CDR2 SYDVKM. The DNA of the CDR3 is TGTGCCAGCAGTTGGGACAGGGTGCTAGCTTTCTTT. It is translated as CASSWDRVLAFF.

This CDR3 reads CATGAADNQPQHF. For the CDR3, the DNA is TGTGCCACAGGGGCTGCAGATAATCAGCCCCAGCATTTT. The rearrangement joins TRBV10-3 to TRBJ1-5; perhaps TRBD1 as D (6 bases). The CDR3 is 13 amino acids. CDR1 ENHRY and CDR2 SYGVKD come from the germline V gene. The germline V and J ends were trimmed by 10 bases and 4 bases, with 14 bases remaining between them.

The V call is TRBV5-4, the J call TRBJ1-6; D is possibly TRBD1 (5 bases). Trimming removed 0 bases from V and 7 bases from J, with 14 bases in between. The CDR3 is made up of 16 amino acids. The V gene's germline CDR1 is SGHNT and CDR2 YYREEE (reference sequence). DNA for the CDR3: TGTGCCAGCAGCTTGGGTTCGAGACAGCGAAATTCACCCCTCCACTTT. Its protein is CASSLGSRQRNSPLHF. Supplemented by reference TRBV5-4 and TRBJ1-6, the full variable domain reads ETGVTQSPTHLIKTRGQQVTLRCSSQSGHNTVSWYQQALGQGPQFIFQYYREEENGRGNFPPRFSGLQFPNYSSELNVNALELDDSALYLCASSLGSRQRNSPLHFGNGTRLTVT.

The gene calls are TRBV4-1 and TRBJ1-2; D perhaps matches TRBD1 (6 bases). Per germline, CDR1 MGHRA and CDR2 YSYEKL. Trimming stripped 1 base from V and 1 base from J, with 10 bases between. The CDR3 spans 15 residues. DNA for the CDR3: TGCGCCAGCAGCCAAGCCTCGGACAGTAACTATGGCTACACCTTC. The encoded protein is CASSQASDSNYGYTF.

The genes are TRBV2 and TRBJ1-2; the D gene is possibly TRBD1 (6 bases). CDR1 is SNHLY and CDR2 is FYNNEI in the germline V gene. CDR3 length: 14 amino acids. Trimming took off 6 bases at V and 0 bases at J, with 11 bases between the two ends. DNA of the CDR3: TGTGCCAGCAGAGCGGACAGCGCTAACTATGGCTACACCTTC. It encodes CASRADSANYGYTF.

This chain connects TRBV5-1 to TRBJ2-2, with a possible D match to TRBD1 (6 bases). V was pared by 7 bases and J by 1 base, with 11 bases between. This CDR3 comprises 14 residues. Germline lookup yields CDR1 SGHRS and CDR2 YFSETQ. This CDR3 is CASAPGQNTGELFF. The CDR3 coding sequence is TGCGCCAGCGCCCCGGGACAGAACACCGGGGAGCTGTTTTTT.

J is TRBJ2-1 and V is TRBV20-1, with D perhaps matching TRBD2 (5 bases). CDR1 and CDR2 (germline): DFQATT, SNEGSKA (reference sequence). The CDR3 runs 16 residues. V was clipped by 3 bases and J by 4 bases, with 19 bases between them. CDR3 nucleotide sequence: TGCAGTGCTAGTAGCATTGACTACCAAACTTACAATGAGCAGTTCTTC. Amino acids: CSASSIDYQTYNEQFF.

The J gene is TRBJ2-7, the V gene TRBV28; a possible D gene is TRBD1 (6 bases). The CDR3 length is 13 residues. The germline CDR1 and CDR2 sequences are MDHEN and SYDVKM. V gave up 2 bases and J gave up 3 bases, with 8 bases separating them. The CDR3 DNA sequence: TGTGCCAGCAGTTTAGGACAGTTCTACGAGCAGTACTTC. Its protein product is CASSLGQFYEQYF.

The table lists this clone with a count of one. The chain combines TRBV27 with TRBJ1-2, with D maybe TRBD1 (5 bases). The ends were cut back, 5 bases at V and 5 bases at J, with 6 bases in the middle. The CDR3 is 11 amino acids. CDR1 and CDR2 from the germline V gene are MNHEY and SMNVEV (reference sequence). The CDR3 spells CASSRQYGYTF. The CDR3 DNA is TGTGCCAGCAGTCGACAGTATGGCTACACCTTC.

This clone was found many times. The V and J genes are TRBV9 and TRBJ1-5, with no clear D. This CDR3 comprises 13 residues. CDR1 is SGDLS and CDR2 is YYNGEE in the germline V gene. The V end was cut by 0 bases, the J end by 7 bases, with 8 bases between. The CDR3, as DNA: TGTGCCAGCAGCGTAGGGGGAGGGCAGCCCCAGCATTTT. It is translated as CASSVGGGQPQHF.

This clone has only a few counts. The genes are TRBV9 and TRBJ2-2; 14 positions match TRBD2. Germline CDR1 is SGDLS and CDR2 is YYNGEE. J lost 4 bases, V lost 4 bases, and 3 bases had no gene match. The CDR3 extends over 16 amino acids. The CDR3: CASSPGTSGSTGELFF. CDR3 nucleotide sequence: TGTGCCAGCAGCCCAGGGACTAGCGGGAGCACCGGGGAGCTGTTTTTT. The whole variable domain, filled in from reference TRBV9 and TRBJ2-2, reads DSGVTQTPKHLITATGQRVTLRCSPRSGDLSVYWYQQSLDQGLQFLIQYYNGEERAKGNILERFSAQQFPDLHSELNLSSLELGDSALYFCASSPGTSGSTGELFFGEGSRLTVL.

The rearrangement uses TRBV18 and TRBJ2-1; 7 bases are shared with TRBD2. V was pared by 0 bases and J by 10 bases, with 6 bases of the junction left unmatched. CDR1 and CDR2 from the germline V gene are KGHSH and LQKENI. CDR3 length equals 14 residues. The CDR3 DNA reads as TGTGCCAGCTCACCACCGGTGGCGGGGGTAGAGCAGTTCTTC. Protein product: CASSPPVAGVEQFF.

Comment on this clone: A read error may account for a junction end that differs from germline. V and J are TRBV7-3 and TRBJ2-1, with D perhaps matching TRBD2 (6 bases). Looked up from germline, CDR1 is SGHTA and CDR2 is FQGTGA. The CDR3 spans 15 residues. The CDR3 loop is CASSLTGTLYNEQFF. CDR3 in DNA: TGTGCCAGCAGCCTAACCGGGACTTTATACAATGAGCAGTTCTTC.

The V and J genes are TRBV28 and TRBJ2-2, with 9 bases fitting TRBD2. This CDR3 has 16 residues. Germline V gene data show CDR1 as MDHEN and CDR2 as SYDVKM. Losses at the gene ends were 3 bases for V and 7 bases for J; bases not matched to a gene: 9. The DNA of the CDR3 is TGTGCCAGCAGTTTTAAGGCGGGAGGGCCCTACGGGGAGCTGTTTTTT. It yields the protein CASSFKAGGPYGELFF.

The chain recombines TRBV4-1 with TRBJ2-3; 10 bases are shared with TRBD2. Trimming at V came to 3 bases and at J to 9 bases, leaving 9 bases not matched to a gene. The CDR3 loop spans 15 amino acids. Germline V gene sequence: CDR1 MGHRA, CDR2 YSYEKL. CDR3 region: CASSQGLARDWTQYF. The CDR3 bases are TGCGCCAGCAGCCAGGGACTAGCGCGAGATTGGACGCAGTATTTT.

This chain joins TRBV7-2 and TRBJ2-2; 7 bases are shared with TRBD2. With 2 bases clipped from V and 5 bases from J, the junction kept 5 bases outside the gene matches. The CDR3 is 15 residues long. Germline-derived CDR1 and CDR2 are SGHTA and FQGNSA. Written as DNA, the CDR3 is TGTGCCAGCAGCTTAAGGCAGGGAGGGACCGGGGAGCTGTTTTTT. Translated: CASSLRQGGTGELFF.

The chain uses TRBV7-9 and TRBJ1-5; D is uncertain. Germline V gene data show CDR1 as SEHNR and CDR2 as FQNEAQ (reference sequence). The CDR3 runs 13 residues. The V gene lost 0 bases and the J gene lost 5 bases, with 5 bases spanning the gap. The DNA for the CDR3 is TGTGCCAGCAGCTTAGCTTCCGATCAGCCCCAGCATTTT. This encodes CASSLASDQPQHF. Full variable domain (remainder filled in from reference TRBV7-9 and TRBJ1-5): DTGVSQNPRHKITKRGQNVTFRCDPISEHNRLYWYRQTLGQGPEFLTYFQNEAQLEKSRLLSDRFSAERPKGSFSTLEIQRTEQGDSAMYLCASSLASDQPQHFGDGTRLSIL.